The 12 T cell receptor beta chains below were found in one sample sequenced in a study of Graves' ophthalmopathy and Graves' hyperthyroidism. RNA transcripts yielded amplified TCR beta CDR3 regions. Second-round multiplex PCR came after a first-round RT-PCR that employed HTBI primers. Each CDR3 protein gets one entry after TCRdb re-called the multiplex PCR reads with MiXCR. The data hold roughly 380,000 distinct CDR3 sequences, with over 15% observed a single time. Sequenced sample: peripheral blood. Source of these receptors: a woman between 18 and 30 years old with stable Graves' hyperthyroidism.

This clonotype was seen many times. The chain is built from TRBV27 and TRBJ2-7; 9 bases map to TRBD1. CDR1 and CDR2 from the germline V gene are MNHEY and SMNVEV (reference sequence). Unmatched junction bases numbered 5, after V lost 5 bases and J lost 3 bases. The CDR3 consists of 14 residues. CDR3 nucleotides: TGTGCCAGCAGTAAAAGGGACAGGGACTACGAGCAGTACTTC. Amino acids: CASSKRDRDYEQYF.

This chain links TRBV6-5 with TRBJ1-1; 9 nucleotides line up with TRBD1. The CDR3 is 15 residues long. In germline, CDR1 is MNHEY, CDR2 SVGAGI. After removal of 0 bases from V and 4 bases from J, the junction contained 3 bases not matched to a gene. CDR3: CASSYSGQGPTEAFF. The CDR3 DNA reads TGTGCCAGCAGTTACTCGGGACAGGGACCCACTGAAGCTTTCTTT.

CDR3 in DNA: TGTGCCAGCAGTTTAGGCCATCTAAATCAGCCCCAGCATTTT. Amino acid sequence: CASSLGHLNQPQHF. This chain links TRBV12-3 or TRBV12-4 with TRBJ1-5, with unresolved D. CDR3 length: 14 amino acids. The V end lost 1 base, the J end lost 4 bases, and 8 bases lay between the germline ends.

This chain connects TRBV20-1 to TRBJ2-1, with 8 bases lining up with TRBD2. After removal of 5 bases from V and 7 bases from J, the junction contained 13 bases not matched to a gene. The CDR3 extends over 15 amino acids. Germline CDR1 is DFQATT and CDR2 is SNEGSKA (reference sequence). The CDR3 DNA reads as TGCAGTGCTTCAGTCCTTAGCGGGGAGGGGAATGAGCAGTTCTTC. Encoded protein: CSASVLSGEGNEQFF.

Ten or more counts support this clonotype. The V gene is TRBV11-3, the J gene TRBJ2-2; 9 positions agree with TRBD2. This CDR3 region has 16 residues. V lost 1 base and J lost 2; bases outside the gene matches: 2. From germline, CDR1 is SGHNT and CDR2 YENEEA. This CDR3 is CASSLVAGVNTGELFF. CDR3 coding DNA: TGTGCCAGCAGCTTAGTAGCGGGGGTAAACACCGGGGAGCTGTTTTTT.

This clonotype has only a few counts. Germline is not matched at one junction end, which may reflect a read error. The CDR3: CASSSSRWGNSDYGCTF. The CDR3 coding sequence is TGTGCCAGCAGCTCTTCCCGGTGGGGGAATTCTGACTATGGCTGCACCTTC. The V call is TRBV11-2, the J call TRBJ1-2; TRBD1 is a possible D gene (5 bases). Per the germline V gene, CDR1 is SGHAT and CDR2 is FQNNGV. The CDR3 spans 17 residues.

The rearrangement uses TRBV10-3 and TRBJ1-6, with D perhaps matching TRBD1 (6 bases). V lost 6 bases to trimming and J lost 8 bases, with 8 bases between them. The CDR3 spans 12 residues. Germline lookup yields CDR1 ENHRY and CDR2 SYGVKD. CDR3 loop: CAISDRYSPLHF. Here the CDR3 DNA reads TGTGCCATCAGCGACAGGTATTCACCCCTCCACTTT.

This clonotype was counted only a few times. The rearrangement uses TRBV5-4 and TRBJ2-5; 8 positions match TRBD1. Germline values: CDR1 SGHNT, CDR2 YYREEE (reference sequence). The V segment lost 5 bases and the J segment 5 bases; nucleotides outside the gene matches: 11. CDR3 size: 15 residues. As DNA, the CDR3 is TGTGCCAGCAGGGAAGGACAGGGAATTATCGAGACCCAGTACTTC. It is translated as CASREGQGIIETQYF.

This chain's CDR3 is CASSLGGTNYGYTF. Here the CDR3 DNA reads TGTGCCAGCAGCTTAGGAGGTACCAACTATGGCTACACCTTC. The J gene is TRBJ1-2, the V gene TRBV7-9; no reliable D call. Trimming left V 1 base short and J 2 bases short, with 8 bases between. The CDR3 consists of 14 residues. Germline values: CDR1 SEHNR, CDR2 FQNEAQ (reference sequence).

This clonotype appeared many times. The chain joins TRBV12-3 or TRBV12-4 to TRBJ1-2, with a weak D call TRBD1 (5 bases). Trimming shortened V by 7 bases and J by 8 bases, and 17 bases separated the two germline ends. The CDR3 is 13 residues long. The CDR3 DNA reads as TGTGCCAGCACCTTGAGGGGTGGCAGGGGCTACACCTTC. Translation gives CASTLRGGRGYTF.

This clonotype was counted many times. The chain carries TRBV13 and TRBJ2-7, with D possibly being TRBD1 (5 bases). The germline V and J ends were trimmed by 5 bases and 1 base, with 15 bases remaining between them. Germline assignment: CDR1 PRHDT and CDR2 FYEKMQ (reference sequence). The CDR3 has 15 amino acids. The CDR3 sequence is CASSPSPDTSYEQYF. The CDR3 DNA is TGTGCCAGCAGCCCCTCCCCGGACACTTCCTACGAGCAGTACTTC.

Concerning this clonotype: This may arise from a read error, as a much more abundant clone is one base away. The chain couples TRBV2 to TRBJ2-7; TRBD1 matches at 10 bases. CDR1 SNHLY and CDR2 FYNNEI come from the germline V gene. J was trimmed by 9 bases and V by 4 bases; bases with no gene match: 12. This CDR3 spans 15 amino acids. The CDR3 coding sequence is TGTGCCAGCAGTGCGTCCGGGACAGGGGACCACGGGCAGTACTTC. As protein: CASSASGTGDHGQYF.